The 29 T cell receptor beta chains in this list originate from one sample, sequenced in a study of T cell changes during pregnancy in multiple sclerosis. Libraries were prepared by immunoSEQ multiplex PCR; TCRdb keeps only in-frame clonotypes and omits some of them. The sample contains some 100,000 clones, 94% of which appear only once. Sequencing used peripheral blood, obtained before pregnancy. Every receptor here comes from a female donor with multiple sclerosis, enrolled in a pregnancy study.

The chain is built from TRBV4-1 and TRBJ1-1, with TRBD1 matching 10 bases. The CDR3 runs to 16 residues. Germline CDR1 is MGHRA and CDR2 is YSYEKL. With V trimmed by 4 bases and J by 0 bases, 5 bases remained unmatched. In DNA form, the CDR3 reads TGCGCCAGCAGCCGCCGGGACAGGGGATTGAACACTGAAGCTTTCTTT. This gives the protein CASSRRDRGLNTEAFF.

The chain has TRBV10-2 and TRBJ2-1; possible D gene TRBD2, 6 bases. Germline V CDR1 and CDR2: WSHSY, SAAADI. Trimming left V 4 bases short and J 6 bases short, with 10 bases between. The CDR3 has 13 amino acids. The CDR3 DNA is TGCGCCAGCAGTGCTAGCGCGGGCAATGAGCAGTTCTTC. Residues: CASSASAGNEQFF.

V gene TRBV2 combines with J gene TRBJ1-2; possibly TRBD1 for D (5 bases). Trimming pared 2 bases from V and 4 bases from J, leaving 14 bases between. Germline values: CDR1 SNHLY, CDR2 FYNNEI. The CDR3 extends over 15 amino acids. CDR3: CASSERQSASYGYTF. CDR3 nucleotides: TGTGCCAGCAGTGAACGACAGTCAGCGAGCTATGGCTACACCTTC.

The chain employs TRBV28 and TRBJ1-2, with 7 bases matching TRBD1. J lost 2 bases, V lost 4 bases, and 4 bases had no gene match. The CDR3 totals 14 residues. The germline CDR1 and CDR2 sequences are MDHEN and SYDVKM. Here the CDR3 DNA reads TGTGCCAGCAGTTACAGGGGCAGGAACTATGGCTACACCTTC. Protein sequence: CASSYRGRNYGYTF.

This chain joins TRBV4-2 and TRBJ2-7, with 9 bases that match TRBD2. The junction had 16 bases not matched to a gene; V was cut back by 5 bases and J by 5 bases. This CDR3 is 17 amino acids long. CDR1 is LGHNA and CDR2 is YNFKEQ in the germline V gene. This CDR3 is CASSSGEGVAGVHEQYF. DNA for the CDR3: TGTGCCAGCAGCTCGGGTGAAGGAGTAGCGGGAGTCCACGAGCAGTACTTC.

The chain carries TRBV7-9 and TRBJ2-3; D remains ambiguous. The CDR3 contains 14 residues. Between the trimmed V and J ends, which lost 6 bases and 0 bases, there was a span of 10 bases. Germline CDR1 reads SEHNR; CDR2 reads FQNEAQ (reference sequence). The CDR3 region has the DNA TGTGCCAGCAGGAGCAAGATAAGCACAGATACGCAGTATTTT. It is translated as CASRSKISTDTQYF.

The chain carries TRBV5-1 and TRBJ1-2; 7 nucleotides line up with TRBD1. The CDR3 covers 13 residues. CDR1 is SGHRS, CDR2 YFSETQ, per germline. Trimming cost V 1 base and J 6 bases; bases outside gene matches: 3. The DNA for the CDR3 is TGCGCCAGCAGCTTGCAGGGGACAGATGGCTACACCTTC. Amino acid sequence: CASSLQGTDGYTF.

DNA for the CDR3: TGTGCCTGGGGTTGGACGGGAGGCTCGCCCGGGGAGCTGTTTTTT. It encodes CAWGWTGGSPGELFF. The chain uses TRBV30 and TRBJ2-2; 7 bases match TRBD2. Trimming took 5 bases from V and 6 from J; bases not matched to a gene: 12. Germline CDR1 reads GTSNPN; CDR2 reads SVGIG (reference sequence). The CDR3 sequence is 15 residues long.

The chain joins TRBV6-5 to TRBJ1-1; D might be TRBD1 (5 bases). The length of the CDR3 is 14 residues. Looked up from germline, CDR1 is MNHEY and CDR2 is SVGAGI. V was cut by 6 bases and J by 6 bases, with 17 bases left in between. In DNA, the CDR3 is TGTGCCAGCAGATACGACGGCCCGGGGGCTGAAGCTTTCTTT. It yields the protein CASRYDGPGAEAFF.

The chain's CDR3 is CASSSLAGGGIEQFF. Written as DNA, the CDR3 is TGTGCCAGTTCTTCCCTAGCGGGAGGCGGGATTGAGCAGTTCTTC. V gene TRBV27 combines with J gene TRBJ2-1; TRBD2 aligns across 11 bases. Germline loops: CDR1 MNHEY, CDR2 SMNVEV (reference sequence). After removal of 9 bases from V and 9 bases from J, the junction contained 13 bases not matched to a gene. The CDR3 loop spans 15 amino acids.

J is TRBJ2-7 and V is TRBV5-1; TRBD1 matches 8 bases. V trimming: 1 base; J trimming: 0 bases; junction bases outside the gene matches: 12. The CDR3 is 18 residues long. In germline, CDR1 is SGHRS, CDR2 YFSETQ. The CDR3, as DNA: TGCGCCAGCAGCTTGTCGGCAGGGGGCCGGTTAAGCTCCTACGAGCAGTACTTC. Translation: CASSLSAGGRLSSYEQYF. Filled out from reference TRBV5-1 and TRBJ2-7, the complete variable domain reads KAGVTQTPRYLIKTRGQQVTLSCSPISGHRSVSWYQQTPGQGLQFLFEYFSETQRNKGNFPGRFSGRQFSNSRSEMNVSTLELGDSALYLCASSLSAGGRLSSYEQYFGPGTRLTVT.

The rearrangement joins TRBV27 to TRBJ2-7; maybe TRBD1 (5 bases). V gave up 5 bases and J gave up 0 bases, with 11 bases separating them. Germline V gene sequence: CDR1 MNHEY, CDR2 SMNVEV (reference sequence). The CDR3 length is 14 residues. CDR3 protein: CASSRTRTSYEQYF. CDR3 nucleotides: TGTGCCAGCAGTCGGACAAGAACCTCCTACGAGCAGTACTTC.

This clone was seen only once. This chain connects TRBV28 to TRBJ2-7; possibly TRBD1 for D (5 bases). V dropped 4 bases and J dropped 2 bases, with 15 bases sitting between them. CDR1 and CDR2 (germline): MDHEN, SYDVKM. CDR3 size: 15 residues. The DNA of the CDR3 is TGTGCCAGCAGTTCGCTACACAGGCTGCCCTACGAGCAGTACTTC. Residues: CASSSLHRLPYEQYF.

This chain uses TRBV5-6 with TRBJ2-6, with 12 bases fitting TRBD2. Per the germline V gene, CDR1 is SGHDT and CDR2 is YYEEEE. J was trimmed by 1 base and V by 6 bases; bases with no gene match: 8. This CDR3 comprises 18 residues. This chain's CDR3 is CASKLGLAGGSGANVLTF. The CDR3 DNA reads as TGTGCCAGCAAACTGGGGCTAGCGGGAGGGTCTGGGGCCAACGTCCTGACTTTC.

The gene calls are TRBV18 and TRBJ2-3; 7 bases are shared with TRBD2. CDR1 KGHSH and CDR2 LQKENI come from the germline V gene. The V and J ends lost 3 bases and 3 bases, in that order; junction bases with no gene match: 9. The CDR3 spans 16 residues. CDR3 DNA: TGTGCCAGCTCACCCGGACTAGTCGAGTTTACAGATACGCAGTATTTT. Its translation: CASSPGLVEFTDTQYF. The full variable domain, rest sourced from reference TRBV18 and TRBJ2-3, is NAGVMQNPRHLVRRRGQEARLRCSPMKGHSHVYWYRQLPEEGLKFMVYLQKENIIDESGMPKERFSAEFPKEGPSILRIQQVVRGDSAAYFCASSPGLVEFTDTQYFGPGTRLTVL.

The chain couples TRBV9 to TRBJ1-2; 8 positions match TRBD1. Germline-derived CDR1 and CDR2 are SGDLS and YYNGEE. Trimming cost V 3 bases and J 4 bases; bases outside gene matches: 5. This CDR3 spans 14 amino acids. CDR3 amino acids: CASSAKQGVYGYTF. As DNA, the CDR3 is TGTGCCAGCAGCGCCAAACAGGGGGTCTATGGCTACACCTTC.

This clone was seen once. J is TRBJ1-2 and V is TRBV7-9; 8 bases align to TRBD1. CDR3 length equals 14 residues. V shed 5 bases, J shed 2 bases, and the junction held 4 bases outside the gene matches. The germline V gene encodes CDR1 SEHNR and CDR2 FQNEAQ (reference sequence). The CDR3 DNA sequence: TGTGCCAGCAGCCGGGACAGGCTCAACTATGGCTACACCTTC. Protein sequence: CASSRDRLNYGYTF.

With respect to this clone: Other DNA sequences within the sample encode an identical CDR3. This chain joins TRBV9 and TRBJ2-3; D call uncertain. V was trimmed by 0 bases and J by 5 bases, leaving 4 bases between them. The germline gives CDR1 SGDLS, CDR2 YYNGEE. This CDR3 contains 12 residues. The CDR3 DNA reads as TGTGCCAGCAGCGTAGGCGAAGATACGCAGTATTTT. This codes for CASSVGEDTQYF.

The CDR3 DNA is TGTGCCATCAGTGAACTTAAAAATAGCAATCAGCCCCAGCATTTT. Protein product: CAISELKNSNQPQHF. This sequence joins TRBV10-3 and TRBJ1-5, with unresolved D. The V gene lost 3 bases and the J gene lost 0 bases, with 9 bases spanning the gap. There are 15 residues in the CDR3. Germline CDR1 and CDR2: ENHRY and SYGVKD.

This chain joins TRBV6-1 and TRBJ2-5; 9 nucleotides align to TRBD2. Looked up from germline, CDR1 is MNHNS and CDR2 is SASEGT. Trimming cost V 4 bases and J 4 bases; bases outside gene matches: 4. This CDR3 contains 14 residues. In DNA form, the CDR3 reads TGTGCCAGCAGTGCAAAAGCGGGAGGAGAGACCCAGTACTTC. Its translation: CASSAKAGGETQYF.

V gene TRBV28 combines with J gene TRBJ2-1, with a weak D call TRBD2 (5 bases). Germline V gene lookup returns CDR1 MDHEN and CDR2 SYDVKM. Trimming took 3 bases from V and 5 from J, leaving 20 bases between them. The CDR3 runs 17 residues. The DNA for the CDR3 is TGTGCCAGCAGTTTTTTACCCCAAGTTTGGGAGAACAATGAGCAGTTCTTC. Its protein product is CASSFLPQVWENNEQFF.

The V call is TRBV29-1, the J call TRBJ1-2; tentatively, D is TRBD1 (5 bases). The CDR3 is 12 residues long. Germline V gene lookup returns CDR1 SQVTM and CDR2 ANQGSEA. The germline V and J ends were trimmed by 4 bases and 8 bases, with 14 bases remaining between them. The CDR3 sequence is CSVVGWSGGYTF. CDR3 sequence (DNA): TGCAGCGTTGTAGGCTGGTCAGGGGGCTACACCTTC.

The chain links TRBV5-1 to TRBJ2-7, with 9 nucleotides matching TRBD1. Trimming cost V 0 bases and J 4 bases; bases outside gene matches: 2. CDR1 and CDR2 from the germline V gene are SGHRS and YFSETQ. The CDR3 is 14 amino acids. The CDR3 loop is CASSLGGQGYEQYF. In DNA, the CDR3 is TGCGCCAGCAGCTTGGGGGGACAGGGTTACGAGCAGTACTTC.

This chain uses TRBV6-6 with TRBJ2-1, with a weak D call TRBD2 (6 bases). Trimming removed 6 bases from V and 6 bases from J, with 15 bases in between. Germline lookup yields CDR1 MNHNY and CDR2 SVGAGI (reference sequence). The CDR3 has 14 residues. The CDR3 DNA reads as TGTGCCAGCAGCCTATCCGCGGGGATCAATGAGCAGTTCTTC. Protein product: CASSLSAGINEQFF.

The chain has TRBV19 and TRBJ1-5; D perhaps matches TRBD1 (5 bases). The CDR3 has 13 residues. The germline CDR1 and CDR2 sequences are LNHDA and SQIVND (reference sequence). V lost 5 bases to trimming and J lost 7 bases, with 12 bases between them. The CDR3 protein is CASSEGERQPQHF. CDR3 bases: TGTGCCAGTAGTGAAGGGGAACGGCAGCCCCAGCATTTT. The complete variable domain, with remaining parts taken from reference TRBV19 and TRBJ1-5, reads DGGITQSPKYLFRKEGQNVTLSCEQNLNHDAMYWYRQDPGQGLRLIYYSQIVNDFQKGDIAEGYSVSREKKESFPLTVTSAQKNPTAFYLCASSEGERQPQHFGDGTRLSIL.

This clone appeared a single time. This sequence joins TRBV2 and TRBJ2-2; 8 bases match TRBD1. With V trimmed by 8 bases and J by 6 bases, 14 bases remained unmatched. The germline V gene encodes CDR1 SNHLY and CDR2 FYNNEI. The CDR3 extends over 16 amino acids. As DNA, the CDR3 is TGTGCCAGCCAGGGGGCAGGGGGCAGTGTCCCCGGGGAGCTGTTTTTT. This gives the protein CASQGAGGSVPGELFF.

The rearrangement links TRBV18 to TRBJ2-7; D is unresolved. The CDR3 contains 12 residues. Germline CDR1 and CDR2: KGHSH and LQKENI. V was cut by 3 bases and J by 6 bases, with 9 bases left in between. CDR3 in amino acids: CASSPSRSEQYF. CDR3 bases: TGTGCCAGCTCACCCTCCAGGTCCGAGCAGTACTTC.

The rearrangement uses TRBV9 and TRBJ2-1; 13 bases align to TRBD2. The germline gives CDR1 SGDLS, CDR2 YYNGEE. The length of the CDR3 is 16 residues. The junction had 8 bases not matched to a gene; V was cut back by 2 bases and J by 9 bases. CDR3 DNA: TGTGCCAGCAGCGTCCGGACTAGCGGGAGCCTCGGTGAGCAGTTCTTC. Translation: CASSVRTSGSLGEQFF.

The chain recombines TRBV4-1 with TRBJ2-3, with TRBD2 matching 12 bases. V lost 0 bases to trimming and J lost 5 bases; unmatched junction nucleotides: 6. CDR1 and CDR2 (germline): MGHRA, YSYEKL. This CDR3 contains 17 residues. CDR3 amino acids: CASSQDASSGRVDTQYF. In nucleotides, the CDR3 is TGCGCCAGCAGCCAAGATGCTTCTAGCGGGAGGGTAGATACGCAGTATTTT.